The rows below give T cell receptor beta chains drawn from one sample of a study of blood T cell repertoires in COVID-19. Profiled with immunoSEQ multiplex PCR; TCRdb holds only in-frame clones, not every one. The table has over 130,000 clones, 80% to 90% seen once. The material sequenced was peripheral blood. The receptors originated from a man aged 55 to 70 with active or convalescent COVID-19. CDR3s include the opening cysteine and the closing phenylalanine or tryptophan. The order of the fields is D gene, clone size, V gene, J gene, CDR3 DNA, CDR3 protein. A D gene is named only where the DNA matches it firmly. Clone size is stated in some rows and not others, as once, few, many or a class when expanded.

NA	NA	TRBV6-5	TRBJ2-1	TGTGCCAGCAGTTACTACGGTCTGTGGTTCTTC	CASSYYGLWFF
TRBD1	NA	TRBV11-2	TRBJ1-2	TGTGCCAGCGGCGTTTCAGGGGGATATGGCTACACCTTC	CASGVSGGYGYTF
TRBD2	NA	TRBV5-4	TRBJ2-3	TGTGCCAGCAGCCGTAGCGGGAGTGCCTCCACAGATACGCAGTATTTT	CASSRSGSASTDTQYF
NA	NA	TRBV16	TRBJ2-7	TGTGCCAGCAGCCCGGATACAGGCTACGAGCAGTACTTC	CASSPDTGYEQYF
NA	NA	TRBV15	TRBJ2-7	TGTGCCACCAGCAGCAAACGCGCGGGGATCTACTCCTACGAGCAGTACTTC	CATSSKRAGIYSYEQYF
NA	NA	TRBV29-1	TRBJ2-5	TGCAGCGTTGTGGCTAGCAGATTCCAAGAGACCCAGTACTTC	CSVVASRFQETQYF
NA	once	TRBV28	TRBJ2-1	TGTGCCAGCAGCCCCGCTAGCGAGAGCTCCTACAATGAGCAGTTCTTC	CASSPASESSYNEQFF
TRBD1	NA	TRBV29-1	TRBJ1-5	TGCAGCGCCTCGACAGGGGGCTACCAGCCCCAGCATTTT	CSASTGGYQPQHF
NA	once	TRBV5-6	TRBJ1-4	TGTGCCAGCAGCTTGATGGACTCTAATGAAAAACTGTTTTTT	CASSLMDSNEKLFF
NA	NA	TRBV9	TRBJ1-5	TGTGCCAGCAGCGTAGGGGAGGGACTCAGCAATCAGCCCCAGCATTTT	CASSVGEGLSNQPQHF
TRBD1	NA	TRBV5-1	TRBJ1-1	TGCGCCAGCAGCTTCCAGGGGGCCCCGAACACTGAAGCTTTCTTT	CASSFQGAPNTEAFF
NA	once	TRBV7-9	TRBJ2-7	TGTGCCAGCAGCTTAAACCGGGCCTACGAGCAGTACTTC	CASSLNRAYEQYF
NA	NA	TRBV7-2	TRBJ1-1	TGTGCCAGCAGCTCCTTGAGTCGGAACACTGAAGCTTTCTTT	CASSSLSRNTEAFF
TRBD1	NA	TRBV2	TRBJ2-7	TGTGCCAGCAGTACAGGGGACCCCTACGAGCAGTACTTC	CASSTGDPYEQYF
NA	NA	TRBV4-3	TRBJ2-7	TGCGCCAGCAGCCAACCCCTTGGCGGGTTGGGGTACGAGCAGTACTTC	CASSQPLGGLGYEQYF
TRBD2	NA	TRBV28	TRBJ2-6	TGTGCCAGCAGTCGGGGGGGCGCTGGGGCCAACGTCCTGACTTTC	CASSRGGAGANVLTF
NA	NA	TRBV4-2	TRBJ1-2	TGTGCCAGCAGCCAAGAAGAAGCAGGCCCTGAGGGCTACACCTTC	CASSQEEAGPEGYTF
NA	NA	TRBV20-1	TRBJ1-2	TGCAGTGCTAGTTCTCGGGAACAGGGAAGAGGCTACACCTTC	CSASSREQGRGYTF
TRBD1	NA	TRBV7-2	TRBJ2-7	TGTGCCAGCAGTTCCTTCCCCGGGACAGTTGTCTACGAGCAGTACTTC	CASSSFPGTVVYEQYF
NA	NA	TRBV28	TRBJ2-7	TGTGCCAGCAGTTTTTTTGGACAGATCTACGAGCAGTACTTC	CASSFFGQIYEQYF
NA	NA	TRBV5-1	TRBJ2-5	TGCGCCAGCACCCATACGGGGGTCCAAGAGACCCAGTACTTC	CASTHTGVQETQYF
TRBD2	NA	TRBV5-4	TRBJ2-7	TGTGCCAGCAGCCCGGAGGGCGGGAGGTCCTACGAGCAGTACTTC	CASSPEGGRSYEQYF
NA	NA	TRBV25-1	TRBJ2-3	TGTGCCAGCAGCGGGAGCACAGATACGCAGTATTTT	CASSGSTDTQYF
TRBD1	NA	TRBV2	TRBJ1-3	TGTGCCAGCGGGGGGACAGAGAGATTCTCTGGAAACACCATATATTTT	CASGGTERFSGNTIYF
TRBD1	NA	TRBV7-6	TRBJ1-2	TGTGCCAGCAGCTCGGGGGACAGAGCCCCCTATGGCTACACCTTC	CASSSGDRAPYGYTF
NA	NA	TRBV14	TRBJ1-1	TGTGCCAGCAGCCACCTTACACAGGGCACTGAAGCTTTCTTT	CASSHLTQGTEAFF
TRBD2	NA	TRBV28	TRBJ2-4	TGTGCCAGCAGTCCTCTAGCGGACTCTTCCAAAAACATTCAGTACTTC	CASSPLADSSKNIQYF
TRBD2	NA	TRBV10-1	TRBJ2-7	TGCGCCAGCAGTCCCACGGGAGGGCCTCACGAGCAGTACTTC	CASSPTGGPHEQYF
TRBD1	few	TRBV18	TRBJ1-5	TGTGCCAGCTCACCAGGGACAGGAAAACAGCCCCAGCATTTT	CASSPGTGKQPQHF
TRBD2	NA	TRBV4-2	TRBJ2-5	TGTGCCAGCAGCCCGACTAGCGGACGCCAAGAGACCCAGTACTTC	CASSPTSGRQETQYF
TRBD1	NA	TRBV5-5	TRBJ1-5	TGTGCCAGCAGCTTGAGGACAGGGGGCAATCAGCCCCAGCATTTT	CASSLRTGGNQPQHF
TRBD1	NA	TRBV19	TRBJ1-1	TGTGCCAGTAGTGGCAGGGGGCTTAACACTGAAGCTTTCTTT	CASSGRGLNTEAFF
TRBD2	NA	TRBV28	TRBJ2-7	TGTGCCAGCAGTTTAGGGCTAGCGGGAACCTACGAGCAGTACTTC	CASSLGLAGTYEQYF
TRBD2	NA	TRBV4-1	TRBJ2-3	TGCGCCAGCAGCCAAGATCCTAGCGGCGGCACAGATACGCAGTATTTT	CASSQDPSGGTDTQYF
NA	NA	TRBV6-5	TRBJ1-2	TGTGCCAGCAGTAGGACCCGGGGTGTCACCTTC	CASSRTRGVTF
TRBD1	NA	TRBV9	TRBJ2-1	TGTGCCAGCAGCGGACCACAGGGGGCGAATAAAGTGGGGTCCCACAATGAGCAGTTCTTC	CASSGPQGANKVGSHNEQFF
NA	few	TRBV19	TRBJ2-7	TGTGCCAGTCGGTCGAGTTCCTACGAGCAGTACTTC	CASRSSSYEQYF
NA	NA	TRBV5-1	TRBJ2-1	TGCGCCAGCAGCTTAGTCAGGGCTCCCAATGAGCAGTTCTTC	CASSLVRAPNEQFF
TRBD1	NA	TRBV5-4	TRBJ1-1	TGTGCCAGCAGGACAGGGGGGGGCACTGAAGCTTTCTTT	CASRTGGGTEAFF
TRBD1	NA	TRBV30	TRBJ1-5	TGTGCCTGGAACCCTAAGACAGGGGTCAATCAGCCCCAGCATTTT	CAWNPKTGVNQPQHF
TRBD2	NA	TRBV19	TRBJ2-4	TGTGCCAGTAGTATTGCGTTTGGACTAGCGGGAAGGAACATTCAGTACTTC	CASSIAFGLAGRNIQYF
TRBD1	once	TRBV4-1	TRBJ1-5	TGCGCCAGCAGCCAAGATCCAGGGGGCAAGGGACAGCCCCAGCATTTT	CASSQDPGGKGQPQHF
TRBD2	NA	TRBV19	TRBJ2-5	TGTGCCAGTAGTCAGGTCCGGGGAGGGCCGGCAGAGACCCAGTACTTC	CASSQVRGGPAETQYF
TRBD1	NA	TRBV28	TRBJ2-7	TGTGCCAGCAGGGTTGGACAGGGAATAAGGGTCGGCTACGAGCAGTACTTC	CASRVGQGIRVGYEQYF
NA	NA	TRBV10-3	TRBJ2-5	TGTGCCATCAGTGCCCTGCAGGGAGGAGAGACCCAGTACTTC	CAISALQGGETQYF
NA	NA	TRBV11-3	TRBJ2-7	TGTGCCAGCAGCCTGACAGGAGCCTACGAGCAGTACTTC	CASSLTGAYEQYF